This T cell receptor beta chain is drawn from a study of blood T cell repertoires in COVID-19. About the study: The study drew acute and convalescent COVID-19 samples from the United States, Italy and Spain. T cells, B-cell-depleted T cells, or PBMCs provided the cDNA or gDNA that served as material.

The CDR3 consists of 15 residues. Losses at the gene ends were 7 bases for V and 3 bases for J; bases not matched to a gene: 7. CDR1 and CDR2 (germline): SGHNT, YYREEE (reference sequence). The Seattle patients, enrolled during active infection, were followed longitudinally. Study processing details: Using reference gene primer amplification, nucleated cell counts were estimated. Profiled with immunoSEQ multiplex PCR; TCRdb holds only in-frame clones, not every one. D and trimming were read from the DNA, whereas the V and J calls and clone size are those reported in that table. In the table there are about 410,000 clones, 70% to 90% of which are singletons.

The sequencing input was peripheral blood. This receptor was identified in a woman aged 40 to 49 with COVID-19, enrolled during active disease. V gene TRBV5-4 combines with J gene TRBJ1-5, with TRBD1 identical over 10 bases. CDR3 loop: CASSPDRGPNQPQHF. The CDR3 DNA sequence: TGTGCCAGCTCACCCGACAGGGGGCCCAATCAGCCCCAGCATTTT.